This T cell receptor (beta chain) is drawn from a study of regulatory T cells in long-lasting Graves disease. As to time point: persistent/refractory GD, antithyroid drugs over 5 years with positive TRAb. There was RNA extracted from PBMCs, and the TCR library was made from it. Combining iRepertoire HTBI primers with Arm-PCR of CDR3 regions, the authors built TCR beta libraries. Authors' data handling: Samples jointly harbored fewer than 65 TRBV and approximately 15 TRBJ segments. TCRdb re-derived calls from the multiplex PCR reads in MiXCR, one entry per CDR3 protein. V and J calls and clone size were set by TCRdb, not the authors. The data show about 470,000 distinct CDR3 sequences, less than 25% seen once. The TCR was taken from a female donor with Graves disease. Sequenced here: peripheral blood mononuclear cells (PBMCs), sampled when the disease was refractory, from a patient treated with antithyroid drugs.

The CDR3 DNA is TGCAGCGTTACATTGGGGAACTACGAGCAGTACTTC. Protein product: CSVTLGNYEQYF. The chain links TRBV29-1 to TRBJ2-7; D unresolved. V was trimmed by 5 bases and J by 3 bases, leaving 11 bases between them. The length of the CDR3 is 12 residues. Per germline, CDR1 SQVTM and CDR2 ANQGSEA.